The 27 T cell receptor beta chains presented below share a single source sample, sequenced in a study of beta chain features in type 1 diabetes. Since all of the isolated RNA was reverse transcribed, expressed TCRB transcripts were what got sequenced. TCRdb's copy holds only in-frame clones and misses some; the assay was immunoSEQ multiplex PCR. The table lists fewer than 500,000 clones, approximately 13% of them singletons. Sequencing used naive CD4+ T cells from blood. These receptor sequences come from a man aged 25 to 40 in good health.

The genes are TRBV7-2 and TRBJ2-7; D may be TRBD2 (6 bases). V was cut by 11 bases and J by 2 bases, with 7 bases left in between. The CDR3 contains 10 residues. In germline, CDR1 is SGHTA, CDR2 FQGNSA. CDR3 residues: CAQRAYEQYV. The CDR3 nucleotides read TGTGCCCAGCGGGCCTACGAGCAGTACGTC.

At least ten counts were recorded for this clone. This sample includes further DNA sequences coding for the same CDR3. This sequence joins TRBV30 and TRBJ1-1; D remains unclear. Germline values: CDR1 GTSNPN, CDR2 SVGIG (reference sequence). Trimming removed 0 bases from V and 1 base from J, with 6 bases in between. This CDR3 spans 13 amino acids. The CDR3 protein is CAWSVLGNTEAFF. In nucleotides, the CDR3 is TGTGCCTGGAGTGTATTGGGGAACACTGAAGCTTTCTTT.

The chain carries TRBV7-2 and TRBJ2-7; D is unresolved. Deletions cut 5 bases from V and 0 bases from J, with 8 bases between. Germline CDR1 is SGHTA and CDR2 is FQGNSA. This CDR3 comprises 13 residues. The CDR3 spells CASSPILSYEQYF. The CDR3 nucleotides read TGTGCCAGCAGCCCTATCCTCTCCTACGAGCAGTACTTC.

The J gene is TRBJ2-5, the V gene TRBV6-5; 9 bases line up with TRBD2. Germline loops: CDR1 MNHEY, CDR2 SVGAGI. J lost 6 bases, V lost 3 bases, and 8 bases had no gene match. This CDR3 spans 15 amino acids. CDR3 loop: CASSYTASGEQTQYF. The DNA for the CDR3 is TGTGCCAGCAGTTATACGGCTAGCGGGGAACAGACCCAGTACTTC.

In its sample, this clone was seen a few times. The gene calls are TRBV4-2 and TRBJ1-2; D call uncertain. This CDR3 region has 11 residues. Trimming left V 4 bases short and J 1 base short, with 1 base between. Germline CDR1 and CDR2: LGHNA and YNFKEQ. The CDR3 reads CASSLNYGYTF. CDR3 in DNA: TGTGCCAGCAGCCTTAACTATGGCTACACCTTC.

With regard to this clone: A read error may produce the germline difference seen at one junction end. This sequence joins TRBV7-9 and TRBJ2-1, with 13 positions matching TRBD2. CDR1 is SEHNR and CDR2 is FQNEAQ in the germline V gene (reference sequence). The CDR3 runs to 15 residues. The chain's CDR3 is CASSTGTSGTSEWIF. CDR3 sequence (DNA): TGTGCCAGCAGCACCGGGACTAGCGGGACTTCCGAATGGATCTTC.

V and J are TRBV30 and TRBJ2-2; D may be TRBD1 (5 bases). Trimming took 3 bases from V and 8 from J, leaving 16 bases between them. CDR3 size: 14 residues. In germline, CDR1 is GTSNPN, CDR2 SVGIG (reference sequence). Here the CDR3 reads CAWSRRGGLGELFF. The CDR3 bases are TGTGCCTGGAGCCGAAGGGGCGGCCTAGGGGAGCTGTTTTTT. Filled out from reference TRBV30 and TRBJ2-2, the complete variable domain reads SQTIHQWPATLVQPVGSPLSLECTVEGTSNPNLYWYRQAAGRGLQLLFYSVGIGQISSEVPQNLSASRPQDRQFILSSKKLLLSDSGFYLCAWSRRGGLGELFFGEGSRLTVL.

The V call is TRBV7-9, the J call TRBJ2-3; the D gene is possibly TRBD1 (6 bases). Germline values: CDR1 SEHNR, CDR2 FQNEAQ (reference sequence). The CDR3 spans 16 residues. Trimming cost V 5 bases and J 0 bases, with 15 bases left between them. The CDR3 is CASSPSGAPSTDTQYF. The CDR3 bases are TGTGCCAGCAGCCCATCAGGGGCGCCAAGCACAGATACGCAGTATTTT.

This clone came up a few times. The V call is TRBV5-6, the J call TRBJ1-1; D gene unclear. CDR3 size: 14 residues. Germline V CDR1 and CDR2: SGHDT, YYEEEE. Trimming pared 0 bases from V and 1 base from J, leaving 7 bases between. CDR3: CASSLVQKNTEAFF. The CDR3 bases are TGTGCCAGCAGCTTGGTCCAGAAGAACACTGAAGCTTTCTTT. The full variable domain, its missing parts supplied by reference TRBV5-6 and TRBJ1-1, is DAGVTQSPTHLIKTRGQQVTLRCSPKSGHDTVSWYQQALGQGPQFIFQYYEEEERQRGNFPDRFSGHQFPNYSSELNVNALLLGDSALYLCASSLVQKNTEAFFGQGTRLTVV.

The chain is built from TRBV18 and TRBJ1-4, with D unresolved. This CDR3 is built from 12 residues. Deletions cut 8 bases from V and 0 bases from J, with 4 bases between. The V gene's germline CDR1 is KGHSH and CDR2 LQKENI. CDR3 DNA sequence: TGTGCCAGCCAACCAACTAATGAAAAACTGTTTTTT. Encoded protein: CASQPTNEKLFF.

The CDR3 region has the DNA TGTGCCAGCAGCTTAAAGCAATTCACCGGGGAGCTGTTTTTT. It specifies CASSLKQFTGELFF. V and J are TRBV7-6 and TRBJ2-2; D uncertain. The V gene's germline CDR1 is SGHVS and CDR2 FNYEAQ. The CDR3 totals 14 residues. V lost 2 bases and J 4 bases, leaving 8 bases between the germline ends.

This clone was counted between two and nine times. V is TRBV2 and J is TRBJ2-3; D is unresolved. There are 14 residues in the CDR3. The germline V and J ends were trimmed by 2 bases and 4 bases, with 10 bases remaining between them. CDR1 and CDR2 (germline): SNHLY, FYNNEI. DNA for the CDR3: TGTGCCAGCAGTGAATTAGTCTACTCAGATACGCAGTATTTT. This codes for CASSELVYSDTQYF.

The chain couples TRBV7-2 to TRBJ1-5, with 8 bases aligning to TRBD1. The CDR3 has 15 residues. Germline V gene sequence: CDR1 SGHTA, CDR2 FQGNSA. V lost 8 bases, J lost 3 bases, and 9 bases stayed unmatched. The CDR3: CASAFGTGDNQPQHF. The CDR3 DNA is TGTGCCAGCGCGTTTGGGACAGGAGACAATCAGCCCCAGCATTTT.

This clone came up a few times. Other DNA sequences of this sample code for an identical CDR3. V is TRBV9 and J is TRBJ1-2; D is unclear. This CDR3 contains 13 residues. The germline gives CDR1 SGDLS, CDR2 YYNGEE. Trimming cost V 0 bases and J 5 bases, with 8 bases left between them. CDR3: CASSVGSGYGYTF. Here the CDR3 DNA reads TGTGCCAGCAGCGTAGGCTCTGGATATGGCTACACCTTC. The variable domain in full, with the rest retrieved from reference TRBV9 and TRBJ1-2, is DSGVTQTPKHLITATGQRVTLRCSPRSGDLSVYWYQQSLDQGLQFLIQYYNGEERAKGNILERFSAQQFPDLHSELNLSSLELGDSALYFCASSVGSGYGYTFGSGTRLTVV.

CDR3 residues: CSVEVGLAYGYTF. DNA for the CDR3: TGCAGCGTTGAAGTGGGTTTGGCCTATGGCTACACCTTC. The genes are TRBV29-1 and TRBJ1-2; D gene ambiguous. The V gene's germline CDR1 is SQVTM and CDR2 ANQGSEA. Trimming removed 1 base at V and 4 bases at J, with 10 bases between. CDR3 size: 13 residues.

This clone was counted only a few times. This chain links TRBV7-2 with TRBJ2-3; D is perhaps TRBD1 (6 bases). Germline CDR1 SGHTA, CDR2 FQGNSA. Deletions cut 5 bases from V and 0 bases from J, with 9 bases between. This CDR3 comprises 14 residues. CDR3 sequence reads: CASSRDTSTDTQYF. The CDR3 coding sequence is TGTGCCAGCAGCAGGGACACTAGCACAGATACGCAGTATTTT.

This clone was detected a few times. The CDR3 loop is CASSNVRDSYNEQFF. The DNA of the CDR3 is TGTGCCAGCAGCAATGTACGGGACTCGTACAATGAGCAGTTCTTC. V gene TRBV28 combines with J gene TRBJ2-1, with D tentatively TRBD2 (6 bases). The V gene lost 6 bases and the J gene lost 4 bases, with 16 bases spanning the gap. This CDR3 spans 15 amino acids. Germline V gene lookup returns CDR1 MDHEN and CDR2 SYDVKM.

The chain has TRBV6-5 and TRBJ2-1, with 10 bases that match TRBD2. The ends lost 6 bases at V and 4 bases at J; junction bases unmatched: 6. CDR1 is MNHEY and CDR2 is SVGAGI in the germline V gene. The CDR3 length is 15 residues. CDR3 coding DNA: TGTGCCAGCAGCAAGCGGGAGGGAATTTACAATGAGCAGTTCTTC. Amino acids: CASSKREGIYNEQFF.

This clone was counted a few times. The chain is built from TRBV5-1 and TRBJ2-7; D remains ambiguous. V gave up 0 bases and J gave up 2 bases, with 6 bases separating them. The CDR3 consists of 13 residues. Germline V CDR1 and CDR2: SGHRS, YFSETQ. In DNA form, the CDR3 reads TGCGCCAGCAGCTTGGACACGACCTACGAGCAGTACTTC. Protein: CASSLDTTYEQYF.

This clone was observed a handful of times. The rearrangement uses TRBV5-1 and TRBJ2-3; D is unresolved. The CDR3 loop spans 16 amino acids. V was cut by 0 bases and J by 1 base, with 12 bases left in between. Germline CDR1 and CDR2: SGHRS and YFSETQ. Here the CDR3 reads CASSLDSAGGTDTQYF. Written as DNA, the CDR3 is TGCGCCAGCAGCTTGGATTCGGCAGGAGGCACAGATACGCAGTATTTT.

CDR3 residues: CASSFTSGQKYNEQFF. CDR3 DNA sequence: TGCGCCAGCAGCTTCACTAGCGGACAAAAGTACAATGAGCAGTTCTTC. The J gene is TRBJ2-1, the V gene TRBV5-1; 8 nucleotides agree with TRBD2. This CDR3 spans 16 amino acids. Germline trimming cut 2 bases from V and 4 bases from J; bases unmatched to any gene: 8. Germline CDR1 reads SGHRS; CDR2 reads YFSETQ. Looking up the rest from reference TRBV5-1 and TRBJ2-1 gives the full variable domain: KAGVTQTPRYLIKTRGQQVTLSCSPISGHRSVSWYQQTPGQGLQFLFEYFSETQRNKGNFPGRFSGRQFSNSRSEMNVSTLELGDSALYLCASSFTSGQKYNEQFFGPGTRLTVL.

To note about this clone: The same CDR3 arises from other DNA sequences in this sample as well. The rearrangement links TRBV7-2 to TRBJ1-1; TRBD1 matches at 10 bases. With V trimmed by 3 bases and J by 4 bases, 2 bases remained unmatched. This CDR3 region has 14 residues. Germline V gene lookup returns CDR1 SGHTA and CDR2 FQGNSA. CDR3 sequence: CASSLGQGSTEAFF. The CDR3 bases are TGTGCCAGCAGCTTGGGACAGGGGTCCACTGAAGCTTTCTTT.

The rearrangement links TRBV4-1 to TRBJ1-6; 9 bases match TRBD1. V trimming: 6 bases; J trimming: 9 bases; junction bases outside the gene matches: 6. CDR1 is MGHRA and CDR2 is YSYEKL in the germline V gene. The CDR3 sequence is 14 residues long. Written as DNA, the CDR3 is TGCGCCAGCAGAACAGGGGGCAGAACTTCACCCCTCCACTTT. It specifies CASRTGGRTSPLHF.

This chain joins TRBV15 and TRBJ2-2; D remains unclear. V was pared by 4 bases and J by 1 base, with 4 bases between. CDR3 length: 13 amino acids. The V gene's germline CDR1 is LNHNV and CDR2 YYDKDF (reference sequence). The CDR3 bases are TGTGCCACCAGCAAGAGGAACACCGGGGAGCTGTTTTTT. It encodes CATSKRNTGELFF.

This clone was recorded a few times. The same CDR3 is also encoded by other DNA sequences in this sample. This chain joins TRBV29-1 and TRBJ1-1; 8 bases agree with TRBD1. The length of the CDR3 is 13 residues. Germline V gene data show CDR1 as SQVTM and CDR2 as ANQGSEA. V lost 4 bases and J lost 3; bases outside the gene matches: 4. The CDR3 DNA follows: TGCAGCGTTGTCGGACAGGGCGACACTGAAGCTTTCTTT. Its translation: CSVVGQGDTEAFF. Full variable domain (outside the CDR3, taken from reference TRBV29-1 and TRBJ1-1): SAVISQKPSRDICQRGTSLTIQCQVDSQVTMMFWYRQQPGQSLTLIATANQGSEATYESGFVIDKFPISRPNLTFSTLTVSNMSPEDSSIYLCSVVGQGDTEAFFGQGTRLTVV.

This clone was recorded a few times. The rearrangement links TRBV10-1 to TRBJ2-5; 10 nucleotides align to TRBD2. Germline lookup yields CDR1 WNHNN and CDR2 SYGVQD (reference sequence). CDR3 length equals 15 residues. Trimming took 4 bases from V and 5 from J; bases not matched to a gene: 7. Here the CDR3 DNA reads TGCGCCAGCAGTGCGGTAGCGGGGGGATTGGAGACCCAGTACTTC. Protein: CASSAVAGGLETQYF.

This clone was found a few times. The CDR3 DNA reads as TGTGCCAGCAGCCTAGGGGCGGGGGTTCAGCAAGAGACCCAGTACTTC. Its translation is CASSLGAGVQQETQYF. This chain links TRBV7-6 with TRBJ2-5; the match to TRBD2 covers 7 bases. Germline CDR1 and CDR2: SGHVS and FNYEAQ. The trim removed 5 bases at V and 2 bases at J, leaving 11 bases unmatched. The CDR3 length is 16 residues.